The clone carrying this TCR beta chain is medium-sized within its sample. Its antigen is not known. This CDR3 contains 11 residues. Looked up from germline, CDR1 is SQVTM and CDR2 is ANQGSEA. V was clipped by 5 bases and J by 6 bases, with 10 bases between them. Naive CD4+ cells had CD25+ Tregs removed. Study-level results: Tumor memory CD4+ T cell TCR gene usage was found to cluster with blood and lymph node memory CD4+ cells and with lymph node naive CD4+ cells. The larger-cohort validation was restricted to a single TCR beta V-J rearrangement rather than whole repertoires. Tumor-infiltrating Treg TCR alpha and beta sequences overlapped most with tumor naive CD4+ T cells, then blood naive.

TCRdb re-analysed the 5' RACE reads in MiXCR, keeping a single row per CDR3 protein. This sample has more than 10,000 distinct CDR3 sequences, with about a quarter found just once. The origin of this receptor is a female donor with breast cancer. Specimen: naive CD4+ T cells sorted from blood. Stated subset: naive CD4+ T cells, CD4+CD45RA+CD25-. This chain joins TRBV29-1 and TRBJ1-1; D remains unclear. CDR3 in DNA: TGCAGCGTTTCGGTCGGTCCTGAAGCTTTCTTT. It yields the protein CSVSVGPEAFF.